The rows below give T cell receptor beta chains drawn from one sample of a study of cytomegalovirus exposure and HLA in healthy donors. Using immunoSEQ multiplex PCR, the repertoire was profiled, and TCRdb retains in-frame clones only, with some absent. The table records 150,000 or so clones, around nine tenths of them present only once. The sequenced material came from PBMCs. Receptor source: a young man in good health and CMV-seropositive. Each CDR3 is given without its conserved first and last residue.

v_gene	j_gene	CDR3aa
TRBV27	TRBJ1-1	ASRRVVVSGGGRNTEAF
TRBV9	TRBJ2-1	ASTEGEGSYNEQF
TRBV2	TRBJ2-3	ASKRSPITDTQY
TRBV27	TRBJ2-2	ASSLSWRVGTGELF
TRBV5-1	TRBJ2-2	ASRSGTGPGKLF
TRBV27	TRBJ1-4	ASSSALRFGLF
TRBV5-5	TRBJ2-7	ASSPNTGAGAEQY
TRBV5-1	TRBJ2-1	ASSYGTGAYNEQF
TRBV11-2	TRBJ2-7	ASSLGAGEYNEQY
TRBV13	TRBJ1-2	ASSLGRTRVDGYT
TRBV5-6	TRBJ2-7	ASSFGLAGERTYEQY
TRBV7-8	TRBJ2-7	ASSPRRSGVTNYEQY
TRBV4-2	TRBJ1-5	ASSQGTVNQPQH
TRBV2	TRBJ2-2	ASSQQGANTGELF
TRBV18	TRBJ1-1	ASSPPGQGAKAF
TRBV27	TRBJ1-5	ASSPNAVQPQH